The 18 T cell receptor beta chains given below trace back to one sample, sequenced in a study of tumor-infiltrating lymphocytes in localized non-small cell lung cancer. TCRdb keeps only in-frame clones here, not all; method: immunoSEQ multiplex PCR. This table has about 15,000 clones, 65% to 90% appearing once. Sequencing was performed on lung tumor tissue. The receptors shown here come from a human donor with non-small cell lung cancer.

The chain uses TRBV29-1 and TRBJ1-1, with D possibly matching TRBD1 (5 bases). CDR1 and CDR2 from the germline V gene are SQVTM and ANQGSEA. Trimming removed 7 bases from V and 0 bases from J, with 12 bases in between. CDR3 length equals 13 residues. The CDR3 DNA reads TGCAGCGCTAGTGGACACTTGAACACTGAAGCTTTCTTT. It translates to CSASGHLNTEAFF.

Only a few counts were recorded for this clone. J is TRBJ2-1 and V is TRBV7-8; D unresolved. V lost 2 bases, J lost 9 bases, and 8 bases lay in between. Germline CDR1 is SGHVS and CDR2 is FQNEAQ. The CDR3 loop spans 12 amino acids. This CDR3 is CASSLNTVEQFF. DNA of the CDR3: TGTGCCAGCAGCTTAAATACGGTTGAGCAGTTCTTC.

V and J are TRBV28 and TRBJ2-7; 11 nucleotides agree with TRBD1. This CDR3 comprises 16 residues. Per germline, CDR1 MDHEN and CDR2 SYDVKM. Trimming at V came to 5 bases and at J to 4 bases, leaving 10 bases not matched to a gene. CDR3 in DNA: TGTGCCAGCAGTCCACCCTGGACAGGGGGCCAGTACGAGCAGTACTTC. Protein sequence: CASSPPWTGGQYEQYF.

This chain uses TRBV2 with TRBJ2-7; 13 bases map to TRBD2. There are 16 residues in the CDR3. Germline lookup yields CDR1 SNHLY and CDR2 FYNNEI. Trimming at V came to 1 base and at J to 4 bases, leaving 4 bases not matched to a gene. The CDR3 DNA follows: TGTGCCAGCAGTGAAGGGGGGACTAGCGGGGAATACGAGCAGTACTTC. Its translation: CASSEGGTSGEYEQYF.

J is TRBJ1-1 and V is TRBV6-5; possible D gene TRBD1, 6 bases. The CDR3 is made up of 13 amino acids. V was cut by 6 bases and J by 5 bases, with 13 bases left in between. Germline loops: CDR1 MNHEY, CDR2 SVGAGI. For the CDR3, the DNA is TGTGCCAGCAGACCCGGAGGGGGGACTGAAGCTTTCTTT. Translated: CASRPGGGTEAFF.

The chain couples TRBV6-1 to TRBJ2-1; perhaps TRBD2 as D (5 bases). Germline assignment: CDR1 MNHNS and CDR2 SASEGT. The CDR3 has 12 amino acids. V dropped 11 bases and J dropped 7 bases, with 15 bases sitting between them. The CDR3 nucleotides read TGTGCCCTCCGGTCCCGGGGTAATGAGCAGTTCTTC. Translation: CALRSRGNEQFF.

CDR3: CASSQGHNQETQYF. The DNA for the CDR3 is TGTGCCAGCAGCCAGGGACATAACCAAGAGACCCAGTACTTC. The chain joins TRBV5-5 to TRBJ2-5, with a possible D match to TRBD1 (6 bases). The CDR3 is 14 amino acids. The germline gives CDR1 SGHKS, CDR2 YYEKEE (reference sequence). The V end lost 4 bases, the J end lost 0 bases, and 10 bases lay between the germline ends.

This clone was recorded only once. The chain has TRBV5-4 and TRBJ1-1; 9 nucleotides agree with TRBD1. V trimming: 4 bases; J trimming: 3 bases; junction bases outside the gene matches: 7. This CDR3 is 15 amino acids long. Germline values: CDR1 SGHNT, CDR2 YYREEE (reference sequence). CDR3 DNA: TGTGCCAGCAGCCCCATACAGGGGGCGTACACTGAAGCTTTCTTT. It codes for CASSPIQGAYTEAFF.

The chain has TRBV13 and TRBJ1-2; 7 nucleotides agree with TRBD1. The length of the CDR3 is 15 residues. Germline V gene lookup returns CDR1 PRHDT and CDR2 FYEKMQ (reference sequence). The junction had 9 bases not matched to a gene; V was cut back by 4 bases and J by 4 bases. CDR3 DNA sequence: TGTGCCAGCAGCTCGTTTCTCCGGGACAGCTATGGCTACACCTTC. It translates to CASSSFLRDSYGYTF.

This chain links TRBV6-1 with TRBJ1-3, with TRBD1 matching over 10 bases. J gave up 6 bases and V 1 base, and 6 bases lay outside the gene matches. The germline CDR1 and CDR2 sequences are MNHNS and SASEGT. This CDR3 has 16 amino acids. The CDR3 nucleotides are TGTGCCAGCAGTGAAGGGGACAGGGGCTTTGAAAACACCATATATTTT. This gives the protein CASSEGDRGFENTIYF.

V and J are TRBV7-2 and TRBJ2-7, with D tentatively TRBD1 or TRBD2 (6 bases each). Germline V lookup: CDR1 SGHTA, CDR2 FQGNSA. Trimming cost V 5 bases and J 3 bases, with 23 bases left between them. The CDR3 is 17 amino acids. The chain's CDR3 is CASSPKGGSRALYEQYF. The CDR3 DNA follows: TGTGCCAGCAGCCCCAAAGGGGGGTCGAGGGCCCTCTACGAGCAGTACTTC. Drawing the rest from reference TRBV7-2 and TRBJ2-7, the complete variable domain is GAGVSQSPSNKVTEKGKDVELRCDPISGHTALYWYRQSLGQGLEFLIYFQGNSAPDKSGLPSDRFSAERTGGSVSTLTIQRTQQEDSAVYLCASSPKGGSRALYEQYFGPGTRLTVT.

The rearrangement joins TRBV5-4 to TRBJ2-1; 10 bases match TRBD2. This CDR3 is 16 amino acids long. The germline CDR1 and CDR2 sequences are SGHNT and YYREEE (reference sequence). J gave up 10 bases and V 2 bases, and 12 bases lay outside the gene matches. The CDR3 loop reads CASSFVRRAGGAEQFF. As DNA, the CDR3 is TGTGCCAGCAGCTTCGTACGACGAGCGGGGGGGGCCGAGCAGTTCTTC.

The chain recombines TRBV28 with TRBJ1-4; D is ambiguous. The CDR3 sequence is 14 residues long. Looked up from germline, CDR1 is MDHEN and CDR2 is SYDVKM. V lost 6 bases to trimming and J lost 4 bases, with 12 bases between them. The CDR3, as DNA: TGTGCCAGCAGCCAGACGGTTCTTAATGAAAAACTGTTTTTT. Its translation: CASSQTVLNEKLFF.

This rearrangement joins TRBV9 to TRBJ2-2; tentatively, D is TRBD2 (5 bases). The CDR3 covers 16 residues. Between the trimmed V and J ends, which lost 4 bases and 0 bases, there was a span of 13 bases. Germline V lookup: CDR1 SGDLS, CDR2 YYNGEE. For the CDR3, the DNA is TGTGCCAGCAGCTCCCGGGTCGGGGCGAACACCGGGGAGCTGTTTTTT. Its translation is CASSSRVGANTGELFF. The complete variable domain, with remaining parts taken from reference TRBV9 and TRBJ2-2, reads DSGVTQTPKHLITATGQRVTLRCSPRSGDLSVYWYQQSLDQGLQFLIQYYNGEERAKGNILERFSAQQFPDLHSELNLSSLELGDSALYFCASSSRVGANTGELFFGEGSRLTVL.

The J gene is TRBJ1-3, the V gene TRBV7-9, with D hard to call. This CDR3 has 17 amino acids. Between the trimmed V and J ends, which lost 8 bases and 0 bases, there was a span of 20 bases. Germline V gene data show CDR1 as SEHNR and CDR2 as FQNEAQ (reference sequence). The CDR3 is CASDAPGLFYSGNTIYF. In DNA form, the CDR3 reads TGTGCCAGCGACGCCCCGGGCCTCTTCTACTCTGGAAACACCATATATTTT. Drawing the rest from reference TRBV7-9 and TRBJ1-3, the complete variable domain is DTGVSQNPRHKITKRGQNVTFRCDPISEHNRLYWYRQTLGQGPEFLTYFQNEAQLEKSRLLSDRFSAERPKGSFSTLEIQRTEQGDSAMYLCASDAPGLFYSGNTIYFGEGSWLTVV.

The rearrangement joins TRBV9 to TRBJ1-1, with D possibly being TRBD1 (6 bases). Between the trimmed V and J ends, which lost 2 bases and 1 base, there was a span of 12 bases. There are 15 residues in the CDR3. Germline V gene data show CDR1 as SGDLS and CDR2 as YYNGEE. In DNA form, the CDR3 reads TGTGCCAGCAGCGTTTCCGGGACACCGAACACTGAAGCTTTCTTT. It translates to CASSVSGTPNTEAFF.

The J gene is TRBJ2-2, the V gene TRBV13, with TRBD1 identical over 8 bases. Germline CDR1 PRHDT, CDR2 FYEKMQ (reference sequence). The CDR3 runs 16 residues. J was trimmed by 5 bases and V by 3 bases; bases with no gene match: 8. The CDR3 region is CASSFTGTGSTGELFF. CDR3 DNA sequence: TGTGCCAGCAGCTTCACCGGGACAGGCTCTACCGGGGAGCTGTTTTTT.

The chain couples TRBV15 to TRBJ2-6; unclear D gene. The CDR3 runs to 14 residues. Trimming pared 7 bases from V and 0 bases from J, leaving 7 bases between. CDR1 LNHNV and CDR2 YYDKDF come from the germline V gene (reference sequence). The chain's CDR3 is CATMRSSGANVLTF. The DNA for the CDR3 is TGTGCCACCATGCGATCCTCTGGGGCCAACGTCCTGACTTTC. The full variable domain, with the rest looked up from reference TRBV15 and TRBJ2-6, is DAMVIQNPRYQVTQFGKPVTLSCSQTLNHNVMYWYQQKSSQAPKLLFHYYDKDFNNEADTPDNFQSRRPNTSFCFLDIRSPGLGDTAMYLCATMRSSGANVLTFGAGSRLTVL.